Listed here are 32 T cell receptor beta chains from one sample, sequenced in a study of T-cell memory formation after mild COVID-19. TCRdb called the 5' RACE reads again in MiXCR, with one record for every CDR3 protein. This table holds under 550,000 distinct CDR3 sequences, 15% to 20% found once. The source material was PBMCs or a T cell subset sorted from them (not recorded which). The source is an adult woman who had mild COVID-19 (a few samples of this study predate the infection). Cell type and time point are not known.

The J gene is TRBJ2-2, the V gene TRBV5-1, with D hard to call. V lost 1 base, J lost 5 bases, and 9 bases lay in between. Germline V gene sequence: CDR1 SGHRS, CDR2 YFSETQ. The CDR3 is made up of 14 amino acids. The CDR3 DNA reads as TGCGCCAGCAGCTTGAAGCGTACGACCGGGGAGCTGTTTTTT. Protein: CASSLKRTTGELFF.

The sample holds a few counts of this clonotype. This chain links TRBV9 with TRBJ2-3; 9 bases agree with TRBD1. CDR1 SGDLS and CDR2 YYNGEE come from the germline V gene. The trim removed 3 bases at V and 2 bases at J, leaving 4 bases unmatched. The CDR3 loop spans 15 amino acids. The CDR3 nucleotides read TGTGCCAGCAGCGGAGGGACAGGGATCACAGATACGCAGTATTTT. It codes for CASSGGTGITDTQYF.

The CDR3 nucleotides are TGTGCCAGCAGTTACCTCCTTCTGGCCGACGAGCAGTACTTC. Translating it yields CASSYLLLADEQYF. The chain employs TRBV6-6 and TRBJ2-7; D ambiguous. The V and J ends lost 2 bases and 5 bases respectively, with 13 bases between them. The CDR3 has 14 residues. Germline V lookup: CDR1 MNHNY, CDR2 SVGAGI (reference sequence).

The rearrangement joins TRBV6-5 to TRBJ1-1, with 7 bases fitting TRBD1. The CDR3 is made up of 14 amino acids. The V gene's germline CDR1 is MNHEY and CDR2 SVGAGI. V shed 4 bases, J shed 8 bases, and the junction held 10 bases outside the gene matches. For the CDR3, the DNA is TGTGCCAGCAGTTGGGACAGCGTACAGAACGAAGCTTTCTTT. This codes for CASSWDSVQNEAFF.

The J gene is TRBJ1-2, the V gene TRBV2; no definite D call. Looked up from germline, CDR1 is SNHLY and CDR2 is FYNNEI. This CDR3 spans 11 amino acids. Trimming removed 3 bases at V and 13 bases at J, with 12 bases between. The CDR3 nucleotides are TGTGCCAGCAGTGATCCGGTTAAGGGCACCTTC. This translates into CASSDPVKGTF.

This chain connects TRBV24-1 to TRBJ1-2, with D unresolved. V lost 4 bases and J 4 bases, leaving 12 bases between the germline ends. Germline loops: CDR1 KGHDR, CDR2 SFDVKD. This CDR3 contains 14 residues. In DNA form, the CDR3 reads TGTGCCACCAGTGACCCACGGACGGCCTATGGCTACACCTTC. Its protein product is CATSDPRTAYGYTF.

The rearrangement links TRBV4-1 to TRBJ1-2, with 12 bases that match TRBD1. This CDR3 is built from 15 residues. Germline V gene sequence: CDR1 MGHRA, CDR2 YSYEKL. V trimming: 4 bases; J trimming: 8 bases; junction bases outside the gene matches: 8. For the CDR3, the DNA is TGCGCCAGCAGCCTCCGGGACAGGGGGCCTCGGGGCTACACCTTC. As protein: CASSLRDRGPRGYTF.

This clonotype was found many times. One end of the junction varies from germline; a read error may be responsible. V and J are TRBV12-3 or TRBV12-4 and TRBJ2-3, with D uncertain. The CDR3 has 14 amino acids. This chain's CDR3 is CASRLGAFTDTQYF. The DNA of the CDR3 is TGTGCCAGCAGGTTAGGAGCTTTCACAGATACGCAGTATTTT.

This clonotype was recorded a few times. J is TRBJ1-6 and V is TRBV4-1; D unclear. V shed 0 bases and J shed 6 bases, with 9 bases lying between them. Germline CDR1 is MGHRA and CDR2 is YSYEKL. This CDR3 is 15 amino acids long. Here the CDR3 DNA reads TGCGCCAGCAGCCAAGAAGGGCAGGTTAATTCACCCCTCCACTTT. This translates into CASSQEGQVNSPLHF.

In this sample, this clonotype turned up many times. The chain carries TRBV5-1 and TRBJ2-7; possibly TRBD2 for D (6 bases). The germline CDR1 and CDR2 sequences are SGHRS and YFSETQ. The CDR3 totals 13 residues. Trimming removed 5 bases from V and 0 bases from J, with 9 bases in between. The chain's CDR3 is CASRQLASYEQYF. The CDR3 nucleotides read TGCGCCAGCAGACAACTAGCCTCCTACGAGCAGTACTTC.

The CDR3 loop is CASSLSAGGLSEQYF. CDR3 nucleotides: TGCGCCAGCAGCTTGTCGGCGGGGGGGCTCTCCGAGCAGTACTTC. This chain links TRBV5-1 with TRBJ2-7, with TRBD2 identical over 9 bases. CDR1 SGHRS and CDR2 YFSETQ come from the germline V gene. CDR3 length equals 15 residues. After removal of 1 base from V and 6 bases from J, the junction contained 8 bases not matched to a gene.

This clonotype was recorded many times. The J gene is TRBJ2-1, the V gene TRBV2; 7 nucleotides line up with TRBD2. CDR1 and CDR2 (germline): SNHLY, FYNNEI. Trimming removed 6 bases from V and 3 bases from J; junction bases left unmatched: 2. CDR3 size: 13 residues. CDR3 in amino acids: CASSRGDYNEQFF. The CDR3 DNA reads TGTGCCAGCAGCCGGGGGGACTACAATGAGCAGTTCTTC.

The chain is built from TRBV6-6 and TRBJ2-7; 7 bases agree with TRBD2. V lost 2 bases, J lost 2 bases, and 0 bases stayed unmatched. The CDR3 extends over 13 amino acids. CDR1 and CDR2 from the germline V gene are MNHNY and SVGAGI (reference sequence). CDR3 amino acids: CASSYAGAYEQYF. The CDR3, as DNA: TGTGCCAGCAGTTACGCGGGGGCCTACGAGCAGTACTTC.

The chain links TRBV20-1 to TRBJ2-7; a weak D match, TRBD2 (5 bases). The CDR3 consists of 14 residues. Trimming left V 3 bases short and J 3 bases short, with 15 bases between. Per germline, CDR1 DFQATT and CDR2 SNEGSKA (reference sequence). CDR3 in amino acids: CSASSLGEDYEQYF. The DNA for the CDR3 is TGCAGTGCTAGTTCACTGGGAGAAGACTACGAGCAGTACTTC.

The chain has TRBV7-9 and TRBJ1-2; no clear D gene. The CDR3 covers 15 residues. The germline V gene encodes CDR1 SEHNR and CDR2 FQNEAQ (reference sequence). The V gene lost 4 bases and the J gene lost 8 bases, with 20 bases spanning the gap. The CDR3 protein is CASSSPMGSLWGYTF. The CDR3 nucleotides are TGTGCCAGCAGCTCACCCATGGGGAGCCTTTGGGGCTACACCTTC.

This clonotype has more than one count but fewer than ten. The chain carries TRBV29-1 and TRBJ2-3; D is tentatively TRBD1 or TRBD2 (5 bases each). The germline CDR1 and CDR2 sequences are SQVTM and ANQGSEA. V dropped 4 bases and J dropped 3 bases, with 14 bases sitting between them. The CDR3 runs 14 residues. DNA for the CDR3: TGCAGCGTTGGGGGACGCCTTATGACAGATACGCAGTATTTT. It is translated as CSVGGRLMTDTQYF.

The chain combines TRBV3-1 with TRBJ2-7; 10 bases match TRBD2. The CDR3 length is 16 residues. CDR1 is LGHDT and CDR2 is YNNKEL in the germline V gene (reference sequence). J was trimmed by 11 bases and V by 0 bases; bases with no gene match: 13. The CDR3 coding sequence is TGTGCCAGCAGCCAAGATGACAGCGGGAGGGCCGGTAAGAAGTACTTC. Amino acid sequence: CASSQDDSGRAGKKYF.

The V call is TRBV12-3 or TRBV12-4, the J call TRBJ1-2, with D unclear. The CDR3 totals 12 residues. Trimming pared 8 bases from V and 1 base from J, leaving 8 bases between. The CDR3 reads CASRQSNYGYTF. In nucleotides, the CDR3 is TGTGCCAGCCGCCAGAGTAACTATGGCTACACCTTC.

This clonotype showed up just a few times. This sequence joins TRBV7-9 and TRBJ1-1; 8 bases match TRBD1. Germline CDR1 is SEHNR and CDR2 is FQNEAQ (reference sequence). This CDR3 is built from 17 residues. Trimming removed 8 bases from V and 5 bases from J; junction bases left unmatched: 19. In nucleotides, the CDR3 is TGTGCCAGCCGCCCTCGGGCAGGGGGCGCAGAGGATACTGAAGCTTTCTTT. The encoded protein is CASRPRAGGAEDTEAFF.

J is TRBJ2-2 and V is TRBV4-1; TRBD1 matches at 8 bases. The CDR3 runs 18 residues. Germline CDR1 and CDR2: MGHRA and YSYEKL. V was pared by 2 bases and J by 4 bases, with 12 bases of the junction left unmatched. The CDR3 here is CASSQWGPGGWLTGELFF. The CDR3 region has the DNA TGCGCCAGCAGCCAATGGGGGCCAGGGGGCTGGCTCACCGGGGAGCTGTTTTTT.

This clonotype has a handful of counts. The chain links TRBV20-1 to TRBJ2-3, with D tentatively TRBD1 or TRBD2 (6 bases each). V was shortened by 1 base and J by 0 bases, with 11 bases between the two germline ends. The CDR3 has 15 residues. Germline values: CDR1 DFQATT, CDR2 SNEGSKA (reference sequence). The CDR3 sequence: CSARAGASSTDTQYF. The DNA of the CDR3 is TGCAGTGCTAGAGCGGGGGCATCTAGCACAGATACGCAGTATTTT.

CDR3 bases: TGTGCCAGCAGCTTAGCAGGATTCTCTGGAAACACCATATATTTT. Translated, it gives CASSLAGFSGNTIYF. The rearrangement joins TRBV7-2 to TRBJ1-3, with no clear D. The CDR3 consists of 15 residues. From germline, CDR1 is SGHTA and CDR2 FQGNSA. Trimming stripped 0 bases from V and 0 bases from J, with 6 bases between.

In this sample, this clonotype turned up a few times. This chain joins TRBV7-3 and TRBJ2-7; 10 bases are a match to TRBD2. The CDR3 has 17 amino acids. CDR1 SGHTA and CDR2 FQGTGA come from the germline V gene. V trimming: 1 base; J trimming: 4 bases; junction bases outside the gene matches: 10. The chain's CDR3 is CASSLMPSAGGRYEQYF. DNA of the CDR3: TGTGCCAGCAGCTTAATGCCATCAGCGGGAGGGCGGTACGAGCAGTACTTC.

This clonotype was counted only a few times. The rearrangement links TRBV19 to TRBJ2-2, with unresolved D. Germline loops: CDR1 LNHDA, CDR2 SQIVND (reference sequence). The CDR3 runs to 16 residues. V gave up 5 bases and J gave up 9 bases, with 22 bases separating them. In DNA form, the CDR3 reads TGTGCCAGTAGTGGCTTACCGGGCCCCACTCCACGGGAGCTGTTTTTT. It specifies CASSGLPGPTPRELFF.

This clonotype was observed a single time. V gene TRBV7-2 combines with J gene TRBJ2-5; possibly TRBD2 for D (6 bases). Looked up from germline, CDR1 is SGHTA and CDR2 is FQGNSA. The CDR3 runs to 15 residues. V gave up 5 bases and J gave up 2 bases, with 15 bases separating them. The CDR3 region is CASSLLGGPQETQYF. CDR3 DNA: TGTGCCAGCAGCCTCCTCGGGGGACCTCAAGAGACCCAGTACTTC. The whole variable domain, filled in from reference TRBV7-2 and TRBJ2-5, reads GAGVSQSPSNKVTEKGKDVELRCDPISGHTALYWYRQSLGQGLEFLIYFQGNSAPDKSGLPSDRFSAERTGGSVSTLTIQRTQQEDSAVYLCASSLLGGPQETQYFGPGTRLLVL.

This clonotype was seen a few times. This chain joins TRBV4-2 and TRBJ1-2, with D uncertain. The CDR3 covers 17 residues. Trimming stripped 0 bases from V and 5 bases from J, with 19 bases between. CDR1 is LGHNA and CDR2 is YNFKEQ in the germline V gene. The CDR3 nucleotides are TGTGCCAGCAGCCAAGAGGGAGAGGGATCATTTTGGTATGGCTACACCTTC. As protein: CASSQEGEGSFWYGYTF.

This rearrangement joins TRBV7-2 to TRBJ1-2; D remains unclear. With 1 base removed from V and 0 bases from J, the gap between germline ends came to 9 bases. Germline V gives CDR1 SGHTA, CDR2 FQGNSA. The CDR3 covers 15 residues. CDR3 loop: CASSLVASTNYGYTF. CDR3 bases: TGTGCCAGCAGCTTAGTCGCAAGTACTAACTATGGCTACACCTTC. Based on the CDR3 plus reference TRBV7-2 and TRBJ1-2, the full variable domain is GAGVSQSPSNKVTEKGKDVELRCDPISGHTALYWYRQSLGQGLEFLIYFQGNSAPDKSGLPSDRFSAERTGGSVSTLTIQRTQQEDSAVYLCASSLVASTNYGYTFGSGTRLTVV.

The chain employs TRBV6-5 and TRBJ1-5; TRBD1 matches at 12 bases. After removal of 5 bases from V and 9 bases from J, the junction contained 5 bases not matched to a gene. There are 14 residues in the CDR3. Per the germline V gene, CDR1 is MNHEY and CDR2 is SVGAGI. The CDR3 DNA reads TGTGCCAGCAGTACGGGGACAGGGGGCGCGCCCCAGCATTTT. This translates into CASSTGTGGAPQHF.

In DNA, the CDR3 is TGTGCCAGCAGCTTAATGTTGGAGTTGGACACAGATACGCAGTATTTT. Its translation is CASSLMLELDTDTQYF. The chain has TRBV5-4 and TRBJ2-3; D is undetermined. The V end was cut by 2 bases, the J end by 2 bases, with 15 bases between. The CDR3 loop spans 16 amino acids. Germline CDR1 SGHNT, CDR2 YYREEE (reference sequence).

This clonotype was counted only a few times. The rearrangement uses TRBV12-3 or TRBV12-4 and TRBJ1-2; D call uncertain. The ends were cut back, 5 bases at V and 3 bases at J, with 4 bases in the middle. The CDR3 has 11 residues. CDR3: CASSADYGYTF. DNA for the CDR3: TGTGCCAGCAGTGCGGACTATGGCTACACCTTC.

J is TRBJ2-1 and V is TRBV6-1; possible D gene TRBD2, 6 bases. This CDR3 region has 15 residues. CDR1 is MNHNS, CDR2 SASEGT, per germline. The V gene lost 5 bases and the J gene lost 5 bases, with 16 bases spanning the gap. The CDR3 DNA sequence: TGTGCCAGCAGTCCGGCCTCGGGACTCCACAATGAGCAGTTCTTC. The encoded protein is CASSPASGLHNEQFF.

This clonotype was found a few times. V and J are TRBV24-1 and TRBJ2-5; possible D gene TRBD1, 5 bases. This CDR3 has 15 amino acids. Germline CDR1 is KGHDR and CDR2 is SFDVKD. The V end was cut by 3 bases, the J end by 1 base, with 11 bases between. The CDR3 loop is CATSDPTGSQETQYF. The CDR3 region has the DNA TGTGCCACCAGTGATCCAACAGGTTCCCAAGAGACCCAGTACTTC.